Below, one TCR beta chain is given with its context. The sample is drawn from a study of T cell clonotyping in hematopoietic cell transplantation. The CDR3 has 15 residues. V lost 1 base and J lost 6, with 16 bases in between. Germline V gene sequence: CDR1 SGHRS, CDR2 YFSETQ. Only in-frame clones appear in the TCRdb table, and some are missing; sequencing was by immunoSEQ multiplex PCR. The table includes fewer than 20,000 clones, 71% detected once. This rearrangement joins TRBV5-1 to TRBJ1-1; TRBD1 is a possible D gene (5 bases). The sample was peripheral blood mononuclear cells. This TCR was sampled from an older woman in good health. Some clones in this sample may be carry-over from other donors' samples. The CDR3 DNA is TGCGCCAGCAGCTTGTCATCCGCAGGGAAGCCTGAAGCTTTCTTT. Residues: CASSLSSAGKPEAFF.